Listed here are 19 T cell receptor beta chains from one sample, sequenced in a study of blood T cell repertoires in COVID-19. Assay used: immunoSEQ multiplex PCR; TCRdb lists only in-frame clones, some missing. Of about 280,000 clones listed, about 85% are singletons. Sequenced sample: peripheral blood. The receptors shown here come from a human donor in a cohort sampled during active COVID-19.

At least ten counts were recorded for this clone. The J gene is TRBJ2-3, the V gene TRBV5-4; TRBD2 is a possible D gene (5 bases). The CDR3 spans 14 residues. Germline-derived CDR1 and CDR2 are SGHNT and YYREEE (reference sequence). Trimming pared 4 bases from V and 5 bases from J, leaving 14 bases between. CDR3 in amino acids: CASSLRSEGDTQYF. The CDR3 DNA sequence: TGTGCCAGCAGCCTGAGGAGCGAGGGAGATACGCAGTATTTT.

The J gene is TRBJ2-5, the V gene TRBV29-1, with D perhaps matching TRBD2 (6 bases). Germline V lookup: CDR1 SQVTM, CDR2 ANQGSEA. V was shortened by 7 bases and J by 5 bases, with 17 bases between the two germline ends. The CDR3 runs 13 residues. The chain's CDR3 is CSGLGGVGETQYF. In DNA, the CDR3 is TGCAGCGGCCTGGGGGGAGTAGGTGAGACCCAGTACTTC.

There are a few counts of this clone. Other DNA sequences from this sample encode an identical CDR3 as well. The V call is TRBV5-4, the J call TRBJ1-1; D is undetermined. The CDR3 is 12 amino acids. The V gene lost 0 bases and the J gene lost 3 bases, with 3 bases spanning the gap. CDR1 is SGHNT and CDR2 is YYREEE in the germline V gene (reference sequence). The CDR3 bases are TGTGCCAGCAGCTTGGCTGACACTGAAGCTTTCTTT. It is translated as CASSLADTEAFF.

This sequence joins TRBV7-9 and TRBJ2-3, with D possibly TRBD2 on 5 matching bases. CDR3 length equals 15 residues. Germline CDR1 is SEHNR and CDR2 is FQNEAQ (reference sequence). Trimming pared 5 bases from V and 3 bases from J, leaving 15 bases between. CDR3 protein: CASSDLGRRTDTQYF. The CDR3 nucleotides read TGTGCCAGCAGCGATCTAGGGAGAAGGACAGATACGCAGTATTTT.

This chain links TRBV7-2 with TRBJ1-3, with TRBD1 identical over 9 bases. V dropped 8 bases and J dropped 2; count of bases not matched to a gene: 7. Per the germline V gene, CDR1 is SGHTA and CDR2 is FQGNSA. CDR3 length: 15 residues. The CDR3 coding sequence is TGTGCCAGCCAGGCCGGGACAGGGACTGGAAACACCATATATTTT. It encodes CASQAGTGTGNTIYF. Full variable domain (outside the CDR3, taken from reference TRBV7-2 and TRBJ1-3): GAGVSQSPSNKVTEKGKDVELRCDPISGHTALYWYRQSLGQGLEFLIYFQGNSAPDKSGLPSDRFSAERTGGSVSTLTIQRTQQEDSAVYLCASQAGTGTGNTIYFGEGSWLTVV.

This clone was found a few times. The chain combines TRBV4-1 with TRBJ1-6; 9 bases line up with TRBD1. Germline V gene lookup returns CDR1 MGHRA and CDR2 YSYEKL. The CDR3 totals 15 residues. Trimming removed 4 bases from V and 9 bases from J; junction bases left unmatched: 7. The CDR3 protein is CASSPADRGSSPLHF. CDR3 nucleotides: TGCGCCAGCAGCCCCGCGGACAGGGGAAGTTCACCCCTCCACTTT.

CDR3 nucleotides: TGTGCCAGCAGTTACTCTACTGGGCGGGGGACCCAGCATTTT. Protein product: CASSYSTGRGTQHF. V usage is TRBV6-2 or TRBV6-3 and J usage is TRBJ1-5, with D possibly matching TRBD1 (5 bases). The V end lost 0 bases, the J end lost 11 bases, and 14 bases lay between the germline ends. This CDR3 is 14 amino acids long. The germline V gene has CDR1 MNHEY and CDR2 SVGEGT.

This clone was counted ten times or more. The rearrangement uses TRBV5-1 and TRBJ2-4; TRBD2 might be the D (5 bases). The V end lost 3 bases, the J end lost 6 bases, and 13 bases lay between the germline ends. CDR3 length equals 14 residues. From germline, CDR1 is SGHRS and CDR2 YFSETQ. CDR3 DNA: TGCGCCAGCAGCTCTCTACGGGAACCAAACATTCAGTACTTC. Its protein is CASSSLREPNIQYF.

The CDR3 sequence is CASSLGTGPYEQYF. The DNA for the CDR3 is TGTGCCAGCAGCTTAGGGACAGGACCCTACGAGCAGTACTTC. The chain links TRBV11-2 to TRBJ2-7, with 7 bases lining up with TRBD1. This CDR3 has 14 amino acids. Trimming at V came to 1 base and at J to 2 bases, leaving 2 bases not matched to a gene. The germline V gene has CDR1 SGHAT and CDR2 FQNNGV.

Written as DNA, the CDR3 is TGTGCCAGCAGTCAGGGACAGGGGCCCTACAATGAGCAGTTCTTC. Translating it yields CASSQGQGPYNEQFF. The chain recombines TRBV6-6 with TRBJ2-1; 10 bases map to TRBD1. The CDR3 length is 15 residues. The ends lost 5 bases at V and 2 bases at J; junction bases unmatched: 3. Germline CDR1 reads MNHNY; CDR2 reads SVGAGI (reference sequence).

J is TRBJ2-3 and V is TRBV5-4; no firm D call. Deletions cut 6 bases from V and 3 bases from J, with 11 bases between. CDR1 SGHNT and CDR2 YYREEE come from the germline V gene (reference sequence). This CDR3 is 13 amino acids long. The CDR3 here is CASTSIVTDTQYF. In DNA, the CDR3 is TGTGCCAGCACCTCAATAGTTACAGATACGCAGTATTTT.

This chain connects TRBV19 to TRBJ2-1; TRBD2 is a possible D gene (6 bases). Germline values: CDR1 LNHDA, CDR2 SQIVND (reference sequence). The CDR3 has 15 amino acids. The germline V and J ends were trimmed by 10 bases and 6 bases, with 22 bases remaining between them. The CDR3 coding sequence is TGTGCCACGGCGGGGAAGAGTACACCAACCAATGAGCAGTTCTTC. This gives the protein CATAGKSTPTNEQFF.

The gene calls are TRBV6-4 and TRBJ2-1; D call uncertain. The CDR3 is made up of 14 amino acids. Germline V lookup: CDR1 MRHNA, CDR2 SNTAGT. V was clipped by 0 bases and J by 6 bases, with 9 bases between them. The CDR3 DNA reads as TGTGCCAGCAGTGACTCGATGGCTGGCAATGAGCAGTTCTTC. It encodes CASSDSMAGNEQFF.

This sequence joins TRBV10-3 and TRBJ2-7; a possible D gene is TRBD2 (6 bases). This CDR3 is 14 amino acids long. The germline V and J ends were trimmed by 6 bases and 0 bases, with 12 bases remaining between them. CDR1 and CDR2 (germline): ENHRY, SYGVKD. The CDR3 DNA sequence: TGTGCCATCAGCCGGGACTGGAGCTCCTACGAGCAGTACTTC. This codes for CAISRDWSSYEQYF.

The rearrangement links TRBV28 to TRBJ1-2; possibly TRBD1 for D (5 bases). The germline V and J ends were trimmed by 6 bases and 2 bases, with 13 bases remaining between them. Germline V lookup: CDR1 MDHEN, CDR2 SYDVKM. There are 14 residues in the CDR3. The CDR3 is CASSNTGPNYGYTF. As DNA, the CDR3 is TGTGCCAGCAGCAACACAGGTCCAAACTATGGCTACACCTTC.

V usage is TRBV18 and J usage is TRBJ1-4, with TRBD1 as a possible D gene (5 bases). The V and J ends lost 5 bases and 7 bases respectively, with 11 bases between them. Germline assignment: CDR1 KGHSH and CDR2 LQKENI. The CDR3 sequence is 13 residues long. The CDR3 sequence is CASSGGVPEKLFF. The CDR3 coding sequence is TGTGCCAGCTCAGGAGGGGTCCCTGAAAAACTGTTTTTT.

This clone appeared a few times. The CDR3 bases are TGTGCCTGGAGTCGTGGCGGGATTCGGTACGAGCAGTACTTC. It specifies CAWSRGGIRYEQYF. The gene calls are TRBV30 and TRBJ2-7; D is perhaps TRBD2 (6 bases). CDR1 GTSNPN and CDR2 SVGIG come from the germline V gene (reference sequence). There are 14 residues in the CDR3. The V end lost 2 bases, the J end lost 4 bases, and 15 bases lay between the germline ends. The entire variable domain, with the rest obtained from reference TRBV30 and TRBJ2-7, is as follows: SQTIHQWPATLVQPVGSPLSLECTVEGTSNPNLYWYRQAAGRGLQLLFYSVGIGQISSEVPQNLSASRPQDRQFILSSKKLLLSDSGFYLCAWSRGGIRYEQYFGPGTRLTVT.

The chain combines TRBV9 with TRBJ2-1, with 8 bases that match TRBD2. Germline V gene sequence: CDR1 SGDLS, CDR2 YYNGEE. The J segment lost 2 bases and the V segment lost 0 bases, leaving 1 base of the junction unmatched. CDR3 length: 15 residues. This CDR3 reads CASSVVAGTYNEQFF. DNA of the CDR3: TGTGCCAGCAGCGTAGTAGCGGGGACCTACAATGAGCAGTTCTTC.

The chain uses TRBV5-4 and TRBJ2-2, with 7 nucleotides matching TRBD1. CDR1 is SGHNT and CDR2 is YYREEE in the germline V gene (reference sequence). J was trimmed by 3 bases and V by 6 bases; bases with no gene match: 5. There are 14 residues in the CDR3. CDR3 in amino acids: CASTTGQYTGELFF. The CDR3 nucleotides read TGTGCCAGCACCACGGGACAGTACACCGGGGAGCTGTTTTTT.